The following is a T cell receptor beta chain sequence with its context. Its antigen remains unknown. CDR1 is DFQATT, CDR2 SNEGSKA, per germline (reference sequence). This CDR3 contains 15 residues. V was pared by 2 bases and J by 4 bases, with 9 bases of the junction left unmatched. Both TRBC1 and TRBC2 were covered by a beta constant-region primer of two equimolar oligonucleotides. The ligated cDNA underwent four PCR rounds using SP2 and nested alpha and beta constant-region primers. MiXCR, run by TCRdb on the UMI-ligation and nested PCR reads, gives a single entry per CDR3 protein. The sample lists about 90,000 distinct CDR3 sequences; roughly 12% were seen once. The data originate from a study of naive and memory T cell subsets. Regarding the study as a whole: Over 85% of naive TCR sequences appeared only once, unlike memory subsets. Naive repertoires, especially CD8, held a few larger clonotypes, possibly memory cells re-expressing CD45RA.

Sample: naive CD4+ T cells from blood. The chain combines TRBV20-1 with TRBJ1-1, with 8 positions matching TRBD1. The sequence was collected from a human donor in good health. The CDR3 DNA reads TGCAGTGCTAGATCTCCCCTGGACAGGGTCACTGAAGCTTTCTTT. Amino acids: CSARSPLDRVTEAFF.